This T cell receptor beta chain was retrieved from a study of T cell changes during pregnancy in multiple sclerosis (dated by TCRdb to between 2017 and 2020). As for the study more broadly: The study examined how the T cell repertoire changed over the course of pregnancy in women with multiple sclerosis.

Library preparation used the immunoSEQ multiplex PCR assay. TCRdb carries this immuneACCESS record with in-frame sequences only. Its versions omit some clonotypes, under half of them owing to an unresolved V gene in the studies checked, with the rest unexplained. The sample contains 40,000 to 55,000 clones, over 75% of them found a single time. The ten biggest clones cover roughly 0.7% of the sample. Concerning this clone: Its antigen has not been determined. Base-call qualities are not available, and no considerably larger clone is one nucleotide away.

The CDR3 numbers 16 residues from cysteine through phenylalanine. The entry retains the CDR3 DNA only, 48 bases that are in frame from base 1. The germline V gene supplies CDR1 SGHVS and CDR2 FQNEAQ. V lost 8 bases and J lost 0 bases, and the count of bases not matched to a germline gene is 9. The chain is made from TRBV7-8 and TRBJ2-2; TRBD1 aligns with 7 central bases. The material sequenced was CD4+ T cells from peripheral blood mononuclear cells, taken before pregnancy. The clonotype comes from a female donor with multiple sclerosis, enrolled in a pregnancy study. DNA sequence: TGTGCCAGCGAGAGAGGGGGCATTTCGAACACCGGGGAGCTGTTTTTT. It translates to CASERGGISNTGELFF.